The clone carrying this TCR delta chain was observed at least ten times. The protein recorded in TCRdb matches a much larger clone and deviates from this DNA's translation at residue 18, suggesting a read error; the protein here is obtained by translating the DNA. TCRdb reran clone calling via CATT on the multiplex PCR reads. The sample has roughly 93,000 delta-chain clones, 0.75% to 1% seen once. This sample was included in a study of γδ T cells in repeated Plasmodium falciparum infection. Study at large: Age- and gender-matched Australian children served as comparison for malaria-exposed Malian children. Malian samples came from no-transmission periods or across acute febrile malaria episodes.

Vgamma9/Vdelta2+ and Vdelta2-negative gammadelta T cells were flow-sorted from PBMC for bulk sequencing. Germline lookup yields CDR1 TSWWSYY and CDR2 QGS. The CDR3 has 20 residues. What was sequenced was gamma-delta T cells from blood. The origin of this receptor is a pool of human donors (malaria-infected and uninfected, not separated). The J gene has no call, while the V gene is TRDV1; the table calls TRDD3, which could not be checked here. In nucleotides, the CDR3 is TGTGCTCTTGGGGAAGATCCGAAGTCTGTCGGGGATTCGTACACCGATAAACACATCTTT. Encoded protein: CALGEDPKSVGDSYTDKHIF.